The clone carrying this TCR beta chain was observed once. Its antigen is unidentified. This sample is part of a study of cytomegalovirus exposure and HLA in healthy donors. Germline V gene sequence: CDR1 LGHNA, CDR2 YNFKEQ. The CDR3 length is 14 residues. Trimming cost V 7 bases and J 4 bases, with 16 bases left between them. Method: immunoSEQ multiplex PCR; TCRdb's copy keeps in-frame clones and lacks some. This sample has over 130,000 clones, with more than 85% found just once. The donors were members of the validation cohort comprising approximately 110 subjects, separate from the roughly 600-subject first cohort. Notes on the study in general: TCR beta chains numbering some 160 were designated cytomegalovirus-associated. Rare sequences made up most TCRs, while some public TCRs were found in many donors. Reportedly, diagnosis of cytomegalovirus status by the classifier showed high specificity and sensitivity.

The V call is TRBV4-2, the J call TRBJ1-1; no reliable D call. This TCR was sampled from a man aged 18 to 30 in good health and CMV-seropositive. The source material was PBMCs. The CDR3 reads CASNAEALGTEAFF. CDR3 coding DNA: TGTGCCAGCAATGCGGAGGCCCTAGGCACTGAAGCTTTCTTT.